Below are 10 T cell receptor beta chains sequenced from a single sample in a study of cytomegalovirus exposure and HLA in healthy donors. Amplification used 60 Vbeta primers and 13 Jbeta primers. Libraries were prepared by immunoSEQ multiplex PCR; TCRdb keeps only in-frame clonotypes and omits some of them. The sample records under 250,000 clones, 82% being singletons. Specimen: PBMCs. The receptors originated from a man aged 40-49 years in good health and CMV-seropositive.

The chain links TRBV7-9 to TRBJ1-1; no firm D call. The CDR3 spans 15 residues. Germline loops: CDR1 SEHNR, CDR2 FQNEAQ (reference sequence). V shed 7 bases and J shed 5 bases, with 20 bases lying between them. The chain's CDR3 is CASTRASGITTEAFF. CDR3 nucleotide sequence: TGTGCCAGCACCCGCGCATCCGGGATAACGACTGAAGCTTTCTTT.

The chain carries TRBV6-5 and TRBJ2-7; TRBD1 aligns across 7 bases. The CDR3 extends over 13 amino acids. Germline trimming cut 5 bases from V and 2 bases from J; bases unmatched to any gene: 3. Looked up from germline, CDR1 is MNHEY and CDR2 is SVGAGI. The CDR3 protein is CASSQGQAYEQYF. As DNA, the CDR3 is TGTGCCAGCAGTCAAGGACAGGCCTACGAGCAGTACTTC.

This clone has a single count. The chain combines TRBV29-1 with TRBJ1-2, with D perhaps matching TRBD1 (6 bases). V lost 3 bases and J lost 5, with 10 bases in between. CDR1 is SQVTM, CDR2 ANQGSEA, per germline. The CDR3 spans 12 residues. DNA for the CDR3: TGCAGCGTTGAGGGGGCAGGGTATGGCTACACCTTC. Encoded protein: CSVEGAGYGYTF.

This chain's CDR3 is CASSFSPGQGRSSGANVLTF. Written as DNA, the CDR3 is TGTGCCAGCAGCTTCTCTCCGGGACAGGGCCGAAGCTCTGGGGCCAACGTCCTGACTTTC. The chain carries TRBV7-3 and TRBJ2-6; 9 bases align to TRBD1. The CDR3 has 20 residues. The V gene end was trimmed by 3 bases and the J gene end by 0 bases; junction bases not matched to a gene: 12. Germline V gene data show CDR1 as SGHTA and CDR2 as FQGTGA. The complete variable domain, with remaining parts taken from reference TRBV7-3 and TRBJ2-6, reads GAGVSQTPSNKVTEKGKYVELRCDPISGHTALYWYRQSLGQGPEFLIYFQGTGAADDSGLPNDRFFAVRPEGSVSTLKIQRTERGDSAVYLCASSFSPGQGRSSGANVLTFGAGSRLTVL.

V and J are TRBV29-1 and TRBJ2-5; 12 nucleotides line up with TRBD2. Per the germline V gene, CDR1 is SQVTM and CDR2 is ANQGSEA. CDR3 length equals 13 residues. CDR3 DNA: TGCACCGCTAGCGGGAGGGCCCGTGAGACCCAGTACTTC. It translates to CTASGRARETQYF.

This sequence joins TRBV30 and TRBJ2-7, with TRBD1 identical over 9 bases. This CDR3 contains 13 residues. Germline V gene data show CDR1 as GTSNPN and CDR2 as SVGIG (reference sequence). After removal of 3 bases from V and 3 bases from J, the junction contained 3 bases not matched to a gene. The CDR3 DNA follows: TGTGCCTGGAGACCGACAGGGGGCTACGAGCAGTACTTC. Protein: CAWRPTGGYEQYF.

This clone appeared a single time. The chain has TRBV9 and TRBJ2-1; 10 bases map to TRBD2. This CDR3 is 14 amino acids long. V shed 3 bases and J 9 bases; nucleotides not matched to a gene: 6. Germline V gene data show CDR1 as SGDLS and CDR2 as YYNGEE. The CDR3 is CASSGASGSVEQFF. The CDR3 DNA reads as TGTGCCAGCAGCGGGGCTAGCGGGAGCGTTGAGCAGTTCTTC. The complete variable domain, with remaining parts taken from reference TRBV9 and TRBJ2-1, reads DSGVTQTPKHLITATGQRVTLRCSPRSGDLSVYWYQQSLDQGLQFLIQYYNGEERAKGNILERFSAQQFPDLHSELNLSSLELGDSALYFCASSGASGSVEQFFGPGTRLTVL.

CDR3 amino acids: CASSVGTEYEQYF. In DNA, the CDR3 is TGTGCCAGCAGCGTCGGGACAGAGTACGAGCAGTACTTC. This rearrangement joins TRBV9 to TRBJ2-7; the match to TRBD1 covers 7 bases. Germline CDR1 reads SGDLS; CDR2 reads YYNGEE. This CDR3 is 13 amino acids long. V shed 2 bases, J shed 4 bases, and the junction held 3 bases outside the gene matches.

The CDR3 region has the DNA TGTGCCAGCCGGACAGGGGTAGGAGATACGCAGTATTTT. The encoded protein is CASRTGVGDTQYF. The gene calls are TRBV2 and TRBJ2-3; 9 bases agree with TRBD1. The junction had 5 bases not matched to a gene; V was cut back by 8 bases and J by 5 bases. This CDR3 spans 13 amino acids. Germline V lookup: CDR1 SNHLY, CDR2 FYNNEI.

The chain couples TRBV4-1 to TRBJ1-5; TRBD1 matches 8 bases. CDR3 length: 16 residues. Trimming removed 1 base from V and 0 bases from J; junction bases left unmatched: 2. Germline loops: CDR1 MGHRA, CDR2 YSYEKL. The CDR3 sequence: CASSQVTGDSNQPQHF. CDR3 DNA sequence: TGCGCCAGCAGCCAAGTGACAGGGGATAGCAATCAGCCCCAGCATTTT.